Shown below are 17 T cell receptor beta chains from a single sample sequenced in a study of T cell responses to AZD1222 COVID-19 vaccine. Sequenced by immunoSEQ multiplex PCR; TCRdb stores in-frame clones only, minus some. The sample has about 110,000 clones; roughly 88% are singletons. The sample was peripheral blood, taken on day 0 of MenACWY control vaccination. The receptors were sampled from an adult in good health.

The J gene is TRBJ2-7, the V gene TRBV28; TRBD1 or TRBD2 may be the D gene (5 bases each). This CDR3 has 14 amino acids. V gave up 6 bases and J gave up 2 bases, with 14 bases separating them. Germline CDR1 MDHEN, CDR2 SYDVKM. CDR3 in amino acids: CASSSPGDPYEQYF. The CDR3 DNA follows: TGTGCCAGCAGCTCCCCCGGGGACCCCTACGAGCAGTACTTC.

This chain joins TRBV28 and TRBJ2-7; the D is unclear. This CDR3 has 17 amino acids. Trimming took off 2 bases at V and 0 bases at J, with 17 bases between the two ends. The V gene's germline CDR1 is MDHEN and CDR2 SYDVKM. The CDR3 DNA reads as TGTGCCAGCAGTTTAACCCTATATCCCCCCCACTCCTACGAGCAGTACTTC. Translating gives CASSLTLYPPHSYEQYF.

This CDR3 reads CASSFTGTANTEAFF. CDR3 bases: TGTGCCAGCAGCTTCACGGGGACAGCGAACACTGAAGCTTTCTTT. The chain has TRBV7-2 and TRBJ1-1; 7 nucleotides match TRBD1. CDR3 length equals 15 residues. V dropped 3 bases and J dropped 1; count of bases not matched to a gene: 5. Germline CDR1 reads SGHTA; CDR2 reads FQGNSA.

V is TRBV12-3 or TRBV12-4 and J is TRBJ2-3, with D possibly TRBD2 on 6 matching bases. V was trimmed by 3 bases and J by 3 bases, leaving 7 bases between them. The CDR3 consists of 13 residues. The CDR3 spells CASSFGGTDTQYF. CDR3 nucleotides: TGTGCCAGCAGTTTCGGGGGTACAGATACGCAGTATTTT.

The chain is built from TRBV28 and TRBJ1-1; D gene ambiguous. The germline V gene encodes CDR1 MDHEN and CDR2 SYDVKM. With 8 bases removed from V and 1 base from J, the gap between germline ends came to 5 bases. This CDR3 is 11 amino acids long. CDR3 region: CASDTNTEAFF. Written as DNA, the CDR3 is TGTGCCAGCGACACGAACACTGAAGCTTTCTTT.

The chain uses TRBV6-6 and TRBJ1-5; no firm D call. The CDR3 consists of 12 residues. V lost 7 bases, J lost 11 bases, and 15 bases lay in between. Germline loops: CDR1 MNHNY, CDR2 SVGAGI (reference sequence). In nucleotides, the CDR3 is TGTGCCAGCATTACCCCGGGCGGTGCCCAGCATTTT. Translated: CASITPGGAQHF.

The V gene is TRBV3-1 (or the pseudogene TRBV3-2), the J gene TRBJ1-5; D unclear. The CDR3 loop spans 13 amino acids. Trimming cost V 4 bases and J 7 bases, with 11 bases left between them. CDR1 is LGHDT, CDR2 YNNKEL, per germline (reference sequence). CDR3 loop: CASSLTPEQPQHF. CDR3 bases: TGTGCCAGCAGCCTAACGCCCGAGCAGCCCCAGCATTTT.

The chain employs TRBV28 and TRBJ1-5; D is ambiguous. The CDR3 has 16 amino acids. Trimming took 5 bases from V and 7 from J, leaving 21 bases between them. The germline gives CDR1 MDHEN, CDR2 SYDVKM. The DNA of the CDR3 is TGTGCCAGCAGTCCCTCTTCGCCCCCCATGAGGCAGCCCCAGCATTTT. Its translation: CASSPSSPPMRQPQHF.

The chain employs TRBV5-8 and TRBJ1-3, with TRBD1 matching over 7 bases. This CDR3 comprises 16 residues. The V segment lost 2 bases and the J segment 1 base; nucleotides outside the gene matches: 6. Germline lookup yields CDR1 SGHTS and CDR2 YDEGEE. The CDR3 loop reads CASSLGTALSGNTIYF. CDR3 nucleotides: TGTGCCAGCAGCTTAGGGACAGCTTTATCTGGAAACACCATATATTTT.

The chain links TRBV28 to TRBJ1-2; 8 bases fit TRBD1. Germline CDR1 reads MDHEN; CDR2 reads SYDVKM. The CDR3 contains 14 residues. The V gene end was trimmed by 2 bases and the J gene end by 4 bases; junction bases not matched to a gene: 3. This chain's CDR3 is CASSLATGAYGYTF. CDR3 bases: TGTGCCAGCAGTTTAGCGACAGGGGCCTATGGCTACACCTTC.

The V gene is TRBV4-1, the J gene TRBJ2-1; 9 nucleotides align to TRBD2. Germline values: CDR1 MGHRA, CDR2 YSYEKL. The CDR3 consists of 16 residues. V lost 5 bases and J lost 1; bases outside the gene matches: 6. The CDR3 spells CASSSLAGGSYNEQFF. The CDR3 DNA reads as TGCGCCAGCAGCTCACTAGCGGGCGGATCCTACAATGAGCAGTTCTTC.

The V gene is TRBV6-1, the J gene TRBJ1-1, with TRBD1 as a possible D gene (6 bases). Germline values: CDR1 MNHNS, CDR2 SASEGT. V lost 2 bases and J lost 1, with 11 bases in between. The CDR3 spans 15 residues. DNA of the CDR3: TGTGCCAGCAGTGAACCGGGACATCCGAACACTGAAGCTTTCTTT. Translation: CASSEPGHPNTEAFF.

V and J are TRBV9 and TRBJ2-3; no definite D call. The V gene's germline CDR1 is SGDLS and CDR2 YYNGEE. V shed 0 bases and J shed 0 bases, with 11 bases lying between them. CDR3 length: 16 residues. The CDR3 loop reads CASSVAWGTSTDTQYF. CDR3 DNA: TGTGCCAGCAGCGTAGCATGGGGAACTAGCACAGATACGCAGTATTTT.

The V and J genes are TRBV25-1 and TRBJ2-3, with TRBD2 matching 9 bases. Germline V gene data show CDR1 as MGHDK and CDR2 as SYGVNS. The CDR3 runs 14 residues. The ends lost 7 bases at V and 2 bases at J; junction bases unmatched: 4. The CDR3 DNA reads TGTGCCAGCATGATAGCGGGAGACACAGATACGCAGTATTTT. Its protein product is CASMIAGDTDTQYF.

J is TRBJ2-7 and V is TRBV29-1; D not resolved. The CDR3 runs to 12 residues. The ends were cut back, 3 bases at V and 2 bases at J, with 8 bases in the middle. The V gene's germline CDR1 is SQVTM and CDR2 ANQGSEA. As DNA, the CDR3 is TGCAGCGTTGACGGCGGAGCCTACGAGCAGTACTTC. Protein: CSVDGGAYEQYF.

In its sample, this clone was seen once. V is TRBV28 and J is TRBJ1-2, with 8 bases that match TRBD1. V was clipped by 9 bases and J by 4 bases; unmatched bases: 4. The CDR3 sequence is 12 residues long. Germline values: CDR1 MDHEN, CDR2 SYDVKM. CDR3 nucleotide sequence: TGTGCCAGTAGACAGGGGATCTATGGCTACACCTTC. As protein: CASRQGIYGYTF.

The chain links TRBV24-1 to TRBJ2-5; perhaps TRBD1 as D (6 bases). The V gene lost 1 base and the J gene lost 4 bases, with 15 bases spanning the gap. This CDR3 has 16 amino acids. Germline CDR1 is KGHDR and CDR2 is SFDVKD. The CDR3 protein is CATSDLQQGARETQYF. The CDR3 coding sequence is TGTGCCACCAGTGATTTACAACAGGGTGCTCGAGAGACCCAGTACTTC.